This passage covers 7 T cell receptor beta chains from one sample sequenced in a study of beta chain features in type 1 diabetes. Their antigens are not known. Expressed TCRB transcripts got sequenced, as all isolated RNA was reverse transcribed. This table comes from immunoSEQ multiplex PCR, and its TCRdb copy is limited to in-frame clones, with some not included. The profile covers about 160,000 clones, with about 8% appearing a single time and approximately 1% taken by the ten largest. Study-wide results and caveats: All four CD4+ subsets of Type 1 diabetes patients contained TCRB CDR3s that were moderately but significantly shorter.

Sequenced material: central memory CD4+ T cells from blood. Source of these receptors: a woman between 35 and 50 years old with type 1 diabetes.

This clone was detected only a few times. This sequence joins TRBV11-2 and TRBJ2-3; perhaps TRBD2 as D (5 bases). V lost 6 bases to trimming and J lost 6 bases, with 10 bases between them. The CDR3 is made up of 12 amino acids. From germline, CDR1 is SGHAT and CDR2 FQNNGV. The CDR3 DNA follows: TGTGCCAGCAGACAAGCGGTGGATACGCAGTATTTT. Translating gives CASRQAVDTQYF. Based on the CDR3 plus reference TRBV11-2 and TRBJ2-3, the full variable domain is EAGVAQSPRYKIIEKRQSVAFWCNPISGHATLYWYQQILGQGPKLLIQFQNNGVVDDSQLPKDRFSAERLKGVDSTLKIQPAKLEDSAVYLCASRQAVDTQYFGPGTRLTVL.

The CDR3 region is CASFTPGGEQYF. CDR3 bases: TGTGCCAGCTTCACCCCCGGGGGGGAGCAGTACTTC. The genes are TRBV18 and TRBJ2-7; 7 bases match TRBD2. Germline loops: CDR1 KGHSH, CDR2 LQKENI. The CDR3 is 12 residues long. After removal of 7 bases from V and 7 bases from J, the junction contained 7 bases not matched to a gene.

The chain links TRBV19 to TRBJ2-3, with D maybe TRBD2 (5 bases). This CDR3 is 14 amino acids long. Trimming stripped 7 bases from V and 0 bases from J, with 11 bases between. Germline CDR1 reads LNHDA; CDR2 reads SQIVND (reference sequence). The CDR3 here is CASKDGGSTDTQYF. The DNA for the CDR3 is TGTGCCAGTAAAGACGGCGGGAGCACAGATACGCAGTATTTT.

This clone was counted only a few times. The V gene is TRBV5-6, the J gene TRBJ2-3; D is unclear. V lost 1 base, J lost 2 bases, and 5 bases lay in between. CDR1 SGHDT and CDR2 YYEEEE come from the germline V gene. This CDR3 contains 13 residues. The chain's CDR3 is CASSLFLTDTQYF. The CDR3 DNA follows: TGTGCCAGCAGCTTGTTCCTCACAGATACGCAGTATTTT.

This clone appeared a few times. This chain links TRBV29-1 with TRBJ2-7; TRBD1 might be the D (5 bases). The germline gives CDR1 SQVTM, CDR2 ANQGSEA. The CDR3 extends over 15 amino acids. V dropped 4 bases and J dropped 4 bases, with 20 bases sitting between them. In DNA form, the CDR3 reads TGCAGCGTTGCCGGCAGTCTAAGGGGTGATTACGAGCAGTACTTC. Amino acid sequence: CSVAGSLRGDYEQYF.

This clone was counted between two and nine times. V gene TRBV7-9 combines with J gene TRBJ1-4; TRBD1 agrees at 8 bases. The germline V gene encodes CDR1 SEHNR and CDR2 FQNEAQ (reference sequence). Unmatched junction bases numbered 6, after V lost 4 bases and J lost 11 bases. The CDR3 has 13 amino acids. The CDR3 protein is CASSSWTGTKLFF. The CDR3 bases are TGTGCCAGCAGCTCATGGACAGGGACCAAACTGTTTTTT.

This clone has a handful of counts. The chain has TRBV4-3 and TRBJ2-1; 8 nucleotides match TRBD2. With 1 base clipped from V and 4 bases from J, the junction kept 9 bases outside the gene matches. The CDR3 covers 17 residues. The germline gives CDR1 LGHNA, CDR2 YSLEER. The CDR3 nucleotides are TGCGCCAGCAGCCAAGCTCCTCAAGCGGGGGATTACAATGAGCAGTTCTTC. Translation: CASSQAPQAGDYNEQFF.